The entry that follows covers one T cell receptor (beta chain) sequence. Its target is not known. The data derive from a study of brain T cells in children with intractable seizures. Notes on the study in general: Pre- and post-surgery blood differed in depth, so pre-surgery absences may be undersampling. Patients' HCMV serostatus was unknown; virus specificity rests on CDR3 similarity alone.

Some clones are missing from TCRdb's copy, which holds only in-frame ones; the method was immunoSEQ multiplex PCR. Among about 350,000 clones, over 90% were seen once, and the ten largest hold about 6%. The CDR3 totals 13 residues. The V and J ends lost 8 bases and 1 base respectively, with 11 bases between them. CDR1 and CDR2 (germline): SGHAT, FQNNGV. Specified time point: blood from clinic visit 5 months post-surgery; TSC patient then seizure free. Sequencing was limited to surgery cases with top T cell transcript signatures in brain tissue. This TCR was recovered from a boy under two years old with tuberous sclerosis and intractable seizures. The chain couples TRBV11-2 to TRBJ1-1; D call uncertain. Sequencing used peripheral blood, obtained 5 to 6 months after surgery. CDR3 nucleotide sequence: TGTGCCAGCGGACTCGGATGGAACACTGAAGCTTTCTTT. Translated: CASGLGWNTEAFF.